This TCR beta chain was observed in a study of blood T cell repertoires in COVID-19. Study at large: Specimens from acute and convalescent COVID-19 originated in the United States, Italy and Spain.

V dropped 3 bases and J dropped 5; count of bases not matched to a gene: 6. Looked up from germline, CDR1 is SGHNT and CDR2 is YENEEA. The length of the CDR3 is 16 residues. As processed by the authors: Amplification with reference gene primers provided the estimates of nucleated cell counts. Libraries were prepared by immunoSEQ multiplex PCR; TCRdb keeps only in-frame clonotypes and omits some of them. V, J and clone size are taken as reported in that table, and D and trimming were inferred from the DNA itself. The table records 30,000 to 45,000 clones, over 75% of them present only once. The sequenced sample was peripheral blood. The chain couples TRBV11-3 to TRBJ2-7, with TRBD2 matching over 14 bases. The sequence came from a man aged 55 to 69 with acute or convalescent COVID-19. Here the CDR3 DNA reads TGTGCCAGCAGCTTGGAGGGACTAGCGGGAGCCGACGAGCAGTACTTC. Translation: CASSLEGLAGADEQYF.